This record looks at one T cell receptor (beta chain) sequence and its context. Primers for the PCR totalled 60 Vbeta and 13 Jbeta. Using immunoSEQ multiplex PCR, the repertoire was profiled, and TCRdb retains in-frame clones only, with some absent. This specimen shows 40,000 or so clones; the ten leading clones hold 1% to 1.5%. The CDR3 consists of 13 residues. Germline V gives CDR1 SGHTA, CDR2 FQGNSA. Trimming left V 3 bases short and J 1 base short, with 6 bases between. This entry belongs to a study of cytomegalovirus exposure and HLA in healthy donors. The chain employs TRBV7-2 and TRBJ1-1, with unresolved D. The sequenced sample consisted of PBMCs. The TCR comes from a man aged 25-45 years in good health and CMV-seronegative. The CDR3 loop reads CASSFTQNTEAFF. In nucleotides, the CDR3 is TGTGCCAGCAGCTTTACACAGAACACTGAAGCTTTCTTT.